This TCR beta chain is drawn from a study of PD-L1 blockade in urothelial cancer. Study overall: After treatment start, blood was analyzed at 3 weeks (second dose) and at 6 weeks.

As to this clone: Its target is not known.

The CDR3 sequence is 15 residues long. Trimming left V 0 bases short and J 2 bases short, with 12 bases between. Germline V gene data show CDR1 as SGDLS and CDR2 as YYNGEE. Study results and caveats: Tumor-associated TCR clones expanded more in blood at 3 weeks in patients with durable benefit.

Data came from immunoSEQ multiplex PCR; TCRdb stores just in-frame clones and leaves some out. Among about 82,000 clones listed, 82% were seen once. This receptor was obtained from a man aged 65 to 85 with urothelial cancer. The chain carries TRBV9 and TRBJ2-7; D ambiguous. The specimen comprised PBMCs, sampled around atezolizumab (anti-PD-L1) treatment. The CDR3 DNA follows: TGTGCCAGCAGCGTAGACCCGAAGCCCGCCTACGAGCAGTACTTC. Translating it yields CASSVDPKPAYEQYF.